Following are 18 T cell receptor beta chains from one sample sequenced in a study of early stage breast cancer tumors. Data came from immunoSEQ multiplex PCR; TCRdb stores just in-frame clones and leaves some out. This table has around 53,000 clones, about 93% appearing once. Sequenced material: blood. The receptors here all came from a person between 70 and 80 years old with breast cancer.

V usage is TRBV19 and J usage is TRBJ2-1; D possibly corresponds to TRBD2 (6 bases). The germline CDR1 and CDR2 sequences are LNHDA and SQIVND (reference sequence). This CDR3 contains 10 residues. V lost 7 bases to trimming and J lost 12 bases, with 10 bases between them. The CDR3 DNA follows: TGTGCCAGTATGGGGGGTGGGCAGTTCTTC. Its translation: CASMGGGQFF.

V is TRBV27 and J is TRBJ2-6; 8 positions match TRBD1. J was trimmed by 3 bases and V by 5 bases; bases with no gene match: 15. The CDR3 has 19 amino acids. Germline V gene lookup returns CDR1 MNHEY and CDR2 SMNVEV (reference sequence). The CDR3 DNA sequence: TGTGCCAGCAGTACGCGACAGGGGCGCCCTTGGGGTGGGGCCAACGTCCTGACTTTC. Protein: CASSTRQGRPWGGANVLTF.

The chain links TRBV28 to TRBJ1-5; 7 bases agree with TRBD1. Germline V CDR1 and CDR2: MDHEN, SYDVKM. The CDR3 sequence is 16 residues long. The ends lost 4 bases at V and 3 bases at J; junction bases unmatched: 9. DNA of the CDR3: TGTGCCAGCAGTTACGACAGGGCTTCCACCAATCAGCCCCAGCATTTT. Translation gives CASSYDRASTNQPQHF. The complete variable domain, with remaining parts taken from reference TRBV28 and TRBJ1-5, reads DVKVTQSSRYLVKRTGEKVFLECVQDMDHENMFWYRQDPGLGLRLIYFSYDVKMKEKGDIPEGYSVSREKKERFSLILESASTNQTSMYLCASSYDRASTNQPQHFGDGTRLSIL.

The gene calls are TRBV7-2 and TRBJ1-2; D unclear. V lost 6 bases to trimming and J lost 7 bases, with 18 bases between them. In germline, CDR1 is SGHTA, CDR2 FQGNSA. This CDR3 has 14 amino acids. Here the CDR3 DNA reads TGTGCCAGCAGTCTAGCCGGGAGCCTTGGTGGCTACACCTTC. Amino acid sequence: CASSLAGSLGGYTF. The complete variable domain, with remaining parts taken from reference TRBV7-2 and TRBJ1-2, reads GAGVSQSPSNKVTEKGKDVELRCDPISGHTALYWYRQSLGQGLEFLIYFQGNSAPDKSGLPSDRFSAERTGGSVSTLTIQRTQQEDSAVYLCASSLAGSLGGYTFGSGTRLTVV.

The J gene is TRBJ2-7, the V gene TRBV29-1, with TRBD2 matching over 12 bases. Germline CDR1 is SQVTM and CDR2 is ANQGSEA. The ends lost 4 bases at V and 7 bases at J; junction bases unmatched: 11. This CDR3 is built from 15 residues. The CDR3 bases are TGCAGCGTTGGAGGGAGACTAGCGGGAGTAGGGGAGCAGTACTTC. Encoded protein: CSVGGRLAGVGEQYF.

The chain links TRBV5-1 to TRBJ2-1; 14 bases map to TRBD2. The V gene's germline CDR1 is SGHRS and CDR2 YFSETQ. The CDR3 runs to 18 residues. The junction had 3 bases not matched to a gene; V was cut back by 1 base and J by 0 bases. DNA for the CDR3: TGCGCCAGCAGCTTGAGAGGGACTAGCGGGAGCTCCTACAATGAGCAGTTCTTC. Its translation is CASSLRGTSGSSYNEQFF.

The rearrangement links TRBV6-6 to TRBJ2-5; the D gene is possibly TRBD2 (6 bases). With 5 bases removed from V and 4 bases from J, the gap between germline ends came to 17 bases. The CDR3 is 15 residues long. Germline CDR1 is MNHNY and CDR2 is SVGAGI (reference sequence). CDR3 loop: CASSGRQGGLETQYF. In nucleotides, the CDR3 is TGTGCCAGCAGTGGGAGGCAGGGTGGGTTAGAGACCCAGTACTTC.

The V gene is TRBV5-4, the J gene TRBJ2-2, with unresolved D. The germline V and J ends were trimmed by 0 bases and 2 bases, with 5 bases remaining between them. The CDR3 contains 14 residues. CDR1 SGHNT and CDR2 YYREEE come from the germline V gene (reference sequence). In nucleotides, the CDR3 is TGTGCCAGCAGCTTGGGGCTCAACACCGGGGAGCTGTTTTTT. Translation gives CASSLGLNTGELFF.

This chain uses TRBV19 with TRBJ2-7; 8 bases agree with TRBD1. V lost 5 bases and J lost 3; bases outside the gene matches: 9. The CDR3 sequence is 15 residues long. CDR1 LNHDA and CDR2 SQIVND come from the germline V gene (reference sequence). The chain's CDR3 is CASSAPGQALYEQYF. In nucleotides, the CDR3 is TGTGCCAGTAGTGCTCCGGGACAGGCTCTCTACGAGCAGTACTTC.

This clone was seen just once. The rearrangement uses TRBV7-8 and TRBJ1-4; 9 bases fit TRBD1. The CDR3 covers 15 residues. The trim removed 5 bases at V and 6 bases at J, leaving 7 bases unmatched. Germline loops: CDR1 SGHVS, CDR2 FQNEAQ. CDR3 DNA sequence: TGTGCCAGCAGCCCGGGGACAGGGTTGGATGAAAAACTGTTTTTT. Translating gives CASSPGTGLDEKLFF.

The CDR3 here is CASSRGVGEEKLFF. CDR3 coding DNA: TGCGCCAGCAGCCGGGGGGTCGGGGAGGAAAAACTGTTTTTT. The chain employs TRBV5-1 and TRBJ1-4; TRBD1 might be the D (5 bases). The CDR3 covers 14 residues. Trimming left V 4 bases short and J 8 bases short, with 15 bases between. Per germline, CDR1 SGHRS and CDR2 YFSETQ.

This chain uses TRBV11-2 with TRBJ1-5, with 7 nucleotides matching TRBD1. Germline assignment: CDR1 SGHAT and CDR2 FQNNGV. Germline trimming cut 3 bases from V and 7 bases from J; bases unmatched to any gene: 3. The CDR3 is made up of 13 amino acids. CDR3 sequence reads: CASSFTGVQPQHF. The CDR3 DNA reads as TGTGCCAGCAGCTTCACAGGGGTCCAGCCCCAGCATTTT.

The chain carries TRBV6-5 and TRBJ1-1; D unresolved. Between the trimmed V and J ends, which lost 6 bases and 1 base, there was a span of 12 bases. CDR1 MNHEY and CDR2 SVGAGI come from the germline V gene. This CDR3 contains 14 residues. The CDR3, as DNA: TGTGCCAGCAGACCCACTCCACCGAACACTGAAGCTTTCTTT. Residues: CASRPTPPNTEAFF.

The chain combines TRBV7-2 with TRBJ2-7; D is unresolved. V lost 1 base and J lost 2, with 6 bases in between. Per the germline V gene, CDR1 is SGHTA and CDR2 is FQGNSA. There are 13 residues in the CDR3. As DNA, the CDR3 is TGTGCCAGCAGCTTAGGTAATACCTACGAGCAGTACTTC. Amino acid sequence: CASSLGNTYEQYF. The full variable domain, its missing parts supplied by reference TRBV7-2 and TRBJ2-7, is GAGVSQSPSNKVTEKGKDVELRCDPISGHTALYWYRQSLGQGLEFLIYFQGNSAPDKSGLPSDRFSAERTGGSVSTLTIQRTQQEDSAVYLCASSLGNTYEQYFGPGTRLTVT.

The genes are TRBV2 and TRBJ2-2; the D gene is possibly TRBD2 (5 bases). Trimming removed 6 bases at V and 4 bases at J, with 12 bases between. This CDR3 contains 14 residues. Per germline, CDR1 SNHLY and CDR2 FYNNEI. The CDR3 DNA reads as TGTGCCAGCAGGAGTGAGGGAGCCACCGGGGAGCTGTTTTTT. This gives the protein CASRSEGATGELFF.

CDR3 nucleotides: TGTGCCAGCAGTGGCGACCGGAGCTCCTACAATGAGCAGTTCTTC. Encoded protein: CASSGDRSSYNEQFF. This chain uses TRBV9 with TRBJ2-1; no clear D. CDR3 length: 15 residues. Per germline, CDR1 SGDLS and CDR2 YYNGEE. V shed 5 bases and J shed 0 bases, with 12 bases lying between them.

The genes are TRBV9 and TRBJ2-5; TRBD2 matches 9 bases. The CDR3 extends over 17 amino acids. CDR1 and CDR2 from the germline V gene are SGDLS and YYNGEE. Losses at the gene ends were 0 bases for V and 2 bases for J; bases not matched to a gene: 8. CDR3 nucleotide sequence: TGTGCCAGCAGCGTAGCCCCGGGACTAGCATCACAAGAGACCCAGTACTTC. The encoded protein is CASSVAPGLASQETQYF.

The V and J genes are TRBV25-1 and TRBJ2-5; 9 positions agree with TRBD1. In germline, CDR1 is MGHDK, CDR2 SYGVNS. This CDR3 is 15 amino acids long. The V gene end was trimmed by 7 bases and the J gene end by 4 bases; junction bases not matched to a gene: 10. CDR3 DNA: TGTGCCAGCAAGGATCCCGGGACAGGGATAGAGACCCAGTACTTC. Protein product: CASKDPGTGIETQYF.